A selection of T cell receptor beta chains follows, all from one sample in a study of cytomegalovirus exposure and HLA in healthy donors. Sequencing was performed with immunoSEQ multiplex PCR; in TCRdb, only in-frame clones are kept and a portion is missing. Here the sample spans 120,000 to 150,000 clones, about 78% being singletons. Sequencing was carried out using PBMCs. The receptors derive from a man between 18 and 35 years old in good health and CMV-seronegative. Each CDR3 is given with its conserved first and last residue. Each record gives: D gene, clone size, J gene, V gene, CDR3 protein, CDR3 DNA. D genes are given only for firm matches. A clone size is listed for some rows: how often the clone was seen (once, few, many), or a class if it is expanded.

D gene: TRBD2; clone size: NA; J gene: TRBJ2-3; V gene: TRBV11-3; CDR3 protein: CASSLVGGALSGTQYF; CDR3 DNA: TGTGCCAGCAGCTTAGTCGGGGGGGCCCTCTCTGGGACGCAGTATTTT
D gene: TRBD2; clone size: NA; J gene: TRBJ2-1; V gene: TRBV11-2; CDR3 protein: CASSLVPLPGLALFF; CDR3 DNA: TGTGCCAGCAGCTTAGTTCCCCTACCGGGACTAGCGTTGTTCTTC
D gene: NA; clone size: NA; J gene: TRBJ1-5; V gene: TRBV6-1; CDR3 protein: CASSEVWAAFNQPQHF; CDR3 DNA: TGTGCCAGCAGTGAAGTTTGGGCAGCCTTCAATCAGCCCCAGCATTTT
D gene: NA; clone size: once; J gene: TRBJ1-5; V gene: TRBV5-5; CDR3 protein: CASSLKTGEGPQHF; CDR3 DNA: TGTGCCAGCAGCTTAAAGACAGGCGAGGGGCCCCAGCATTTT
D gene: TRBD1; clone size: NA; J gene: TRBJ2-6; V gene: TRBV19; CDR3 protein: CASSIGRDRGSGANVLTF; CDR3 DNA: TGTGCCAGTAGTATAGGGCGGGACAGGGGTTCTGGGGCCAACGTCCTGACTTTC
D gene: NA; clone size: NA; J gene: TRBJ2-2; V gene: TRBV5-4; CDR3 protein: CASSLMYLGELFF; CDR3 DNA: TGTGCCAGCAGCTTGATGTATCTTGGGGAGCTGTTTTTT
D gene: NA; clone size: NA; J gene: TRBJ2-7; V gene: TRBV27; CDR3 protein: CASSLSPGIAYEQYF; CDR3 DNA: TGTGCCAGCAGTTTATCCCCAGGGATTGCCTACGAGCAGTACTTC
D gene: NA; clone size: NA; J gene: TRBJ1-1; V gene: TRBV29-1; CDR3 protein: CSVAGEHSNTEAFF; CDR3 DNA: TGCAGCGTTGCGGGAGAGCACTCGAACACTGAAGCTTTCTTT
D gene: NA; clone size: NA; J gene: TRBJ1-5; V gene: TRBV6-1; CDR3 protein: CASSVTAGSNQPQHF; CDR3 DNA: TGTGCCAGCAGTGTGACGGCGGGAAGCAATCAGCCCCAGCATTTT
D gene: TRBD1; clone size: NA; J gene: TRBJ1-1; V gene: TRBV5-1; CDR3 protein: CASSSTGGGTEAFF; CDR3 DNA: TGCGCCAGCAGCTCGACAGGGGGTGGCACTGAAGCTTTCTTT
D gene: TRBD1; clone size: NA; J gene: TRBJ1-1; V gene: TRBV25-1; CDR3 protein: CASSEGQGQAFF; CDR3 DNA: TGTGCCAGCAGTGAAGGACAGGGCCAAGCTTTCTTT
D gene: NA; clone size: NA; J gene: TRBJ2-7; V gene: TRBV28; CDR3 protein: CASSPPLSHEQYF; CDR3 DNA: TGTGCCAGCAGTCCCCCCCTATCCCACGAGCAGTACTTC
D gene: TRBD1; clone size: NA; J gene: TRBJ2-5; V gene: TRBV27; CDR3 protein: CASSGDRGLQETQYF; CDR3 DNA: TGTGCCAGCAGTGGGGACAGGGGGCTCCAAGAGACCCAGTACTTC
D gene: TRBD1; clone size: NA; J gene: TRBJ1-1; V gene: TRBV19; CDR3 protein: CASPDRGDTEAFF; CDR3 DNA: TGTGCCAGCCCGGACAGGGGGGACACTGAAGCTTTCTTT
D gene: TRBD2; clone size: NA; J gene: TRBJ2-2; V gene: TRBV7-8; CDR3 protein: CASSFGLARASGPRTGELFF; CDR3 DNA: TGTGCCAGCAGCTTTGGGCTAGCCCGGGCTAGCGGTCCCCGAACCGGGGAGCTGTTTTTT
D gene: TRBD1; clone size: NA; J gene: TRBJ1-5; V gene: TRBV7-8; CDR3 protein: CASSPRDRVNQPQHF; CDR3 DNA: TGTGCCAGCAGCCCCCGGGACAGGGTCAATCAGCCCCAGCATTTT
D gene: NA; clone size: medium-sized; J gene: TRBJ1-5; V gene: TRBV19; CDR3 protein: CASSIDHRDSNQPQHF; CDR3 DNA: TGTGCCAGTAGTATAGATCACAGGGATAGCAATCAGCCCCAGCATTTT
D gene: TRBD1; clone size: NA; J gene: TRBJ2-5; V gene: TRBV27; CDR3 protein: CASSSPDRVETQYF; CDR3 DNA: TGTGCCAGCAGTTCCCCGGACAGGGTTGAGACCCAGTACTTC
D gene: TRBD1; clone size: NA; J gene: TRBJ2-7; V gene: TRBV6-5; CDR3 protein: CASRDRLYEQYF; CDR3 DNA: TGTGCCAGCAGGGACAGGCTCTACGAGCAGTACTTC
D gene: TRBD2; clone size: NA; J gene: TRBJ2-1; V gene: TRBV11-3; CDR3 protein: CASSLTVRLAGGYNEQFF; CDR3 DNA: TGTGCCAGCAGCTTAACAGTTCGCCTAGCGGGGGGCTACAATGAGCAGTTCTTC
D gene: TRBD1; clone size: NA; J gene: TRBJ2-7; V gene: TRBV2; CDR3 protein: CASSELGQGLGEQYF; CDR3 DNA: TGTGCCAGCAGTGAATTGGGACAGGGATTAGGTGAGCAGTACTTC
D gene: NA; clone size: NA; J gene: TRBJ2-3; V gene: TRBV7-2; CDR3 protein: CASSLSKGVGDTQYF; CDR3 DNA: TGTGCCAGCAGCTTATCGAAGGGAGTAGGAGATACGCAGTATTTT
D gene: NA; clone size: NA; J gene: TRBJ2-5; V gene: TRBV11-3; CDR3 protein: CASSLGRLGSQETQYF; CDR3 DNA: TGTGCCAGCAGCTTAGGAAGATTGGGCAGCCAAGAGACCCAGTACTTC
D gene: NA; clone size: NA; J gene: TRBJ2-7; V gene: TRBV25-1; CDR3 protein: CASREQGTYEQYF; CDR3 DNA: TGTGCCAGCAGAGAACAGGGAACCTACGAGCAGTACTTC
D gene: TRBD1; clone size: NA; J gene: TRBJ2-3; V gene: TRBV19; CDR3 protein: CASKVRQGAVTQYF; CDR3 DNA: TGTGCCAGTAAGGTTCGGCAGGGGGCGGTTACGCAGTATTTT
D gene: NA; clone size: NA; J gene: TRBJ1-6; V gene: TRBV7-9; CDR3 protein: CASSLLVGNSPLHF; CDR3 DNA: TGTGCCAGCAGCCTACTAGTAGGGAATTCACCCCTCCACTTT
D gene: NA; clone size: NA; J gene: TRBJ1-2; V gene: TRBV19; CDR3 protein: CASSIWSQGSGYTF; CDR3 DNA: TGTGCCAGTAGTATTTGGAGTCAGGGTAGCGGCTACACCTTC
D gene: TRBD1; clone size: NA; J gene: TRBJ2-7; V gene: TRBV5-4; CDR3 protein: CASSQTGNEQYF; CDR3 DNA: TGTGCCAGCAGCCAGACAGGGAACGAGCAGTACTTC
D gene: TRBD1; clone size: NA; J gene: TRBJ2-7; V gene: TRBV19; CDR3 protein: CAPPTGGYEQYF; CDR3 DNA: TGTGCCCCACCGACAGGGGGCTACGAGCAGTACTTC
D gene: NA; clone size: NA; J gene: TRBJ2-2; V gene: TRBV19; CDR3 protein: CATRRTGELFF; CDR3 DNA: TGTGCCACCCGGCGGACCGGGGAGCTGTTTTTT
D gene: TRBD2; clone size: NA; J gene: TRBJ2-7; V gene: TRBV30; CDR3 protein: CAWGPGGLVFEQYF; CDR3 DNA: TGTGCCTGGGGACCCGGAGGACTAGTGTTTGAGCAGTACTTC
D gene: NA; clone size: NA; J gene: TRBJ1-1; V gene: TRBV7-3; CDR3 protein: CASSPLVGSMITEAFF; CDR3 DNA: TGTGCCAGCAGCCCTCTCGTGGGCTCAATGATCACTGAAGCTTTCTTT
D gene: NA; clone size: NA; J gene: TRBJ1-5; V gene: TRBV28; CDR3 protein: CASSHQQPQHF; CDR3 DNA: TGTGCCAGCAGTCACCAGCAGCCCCAGCATTTT
D gene: TRBD2; clone size: NA; J gene: TRBJ2-1; V gene: TRBV7-9; CDR3 protein: CASSVGLAGEPYNEQFF; CDR3 DNA: TGTGCCAGCAGCGTGGGACTAGCGGGAGAGCCCTACAATGAGCAGTTCTTC
D gene: NA; clone size: NA; J gene: TRBJ2-7; V gene: TRBV15; CDR3 protein: CATGGGGPYEQYF; CDR3 DNA: TGTGCCACCGGTGGGGGGGGGCCCTACGAGCAGTACTTC
D gene: NA; clone size: NA; J gene: TRBJ2-4; V gene: TRBV28; CDR3 protein: CASRNVNQGTFQYF; CDR3 DNA: TGTGCCAGTCGAAATGTAAACCAGGGAACGTTTCAGTACTTC
D gene: NA; clone size: NA; J gene: TRBJ1-1; V gene: TRBV27; CDR3 protein: CASTPMRGSTEAFF; CDR3 DNA: TGTGCCAGCACCCCAATGAGGGGGAGTACTGAAGCTTTCTTT
D gene: NA; clone size: NA; J gene: TRBJ1-3; V gene: TRBV13; CDR3 protein: CASSYSGNGNTIYF; CDR3 DNA: TGTGCCAGCAGCTACTCAGGGAATGGCAACACCATATATTTT
D gene: NA; clone size: NA; J gene: TRBJ2-7; V gene: TRBV30; CDR3 protein: CAWREAGRSSYEQYF; CDR3 DNA: TGTGCCTGGAGGGAGGCGGGGCGGAGCTCCTACGAGCAGTACTTC
D gene: TRBD1; clone size: NA; J gene: TRBJ2-7; V gene: TRBV19; CDR3 protein: CASTYDRGGYEQYF; CDR3 DNA: TGTGCCAGTACCTACGACAGGGGGGGTTACGAGCAGTACTTC
D gene: TRBD1; clone size: NA; J gene: TRBJ1-3; V gene: TRBV7-3; CDR3 protein: CASSSQGAAGNTIYF; CDR3 DNA: TGTGCCAGCAGCTCACAGGGGGCTGCTGGAAACACCATATATTTT
D gene: NA; clone size: NA; J gene: TRBJ1-1; V gene: TRBV25-1; CDR3 protein: CASSLRVESTEAFF; CDR3 DNA: TGTGCCAGCAGCCTCAGGGTGGAGAGCACTGAAGCTTTCTTT
D gene: TRBD1; clone size: NA; J gene: TRBJ1-2; V gene: TRBV2; CDR3 protein: CASSQGQGDGYTF; CDR3 DNA: TGTGCCAGCAGCCAGGGGCAGGGGGATGGCTACACCTTC
D gene: TRBD2; clone size: few; J gene: TRBJ2-1; V gene: TRBV2; CDR3 protein: CASSALTDYLLAGENIEQFF; CDR3 DNA: TGTGCCAGCAGTGCGCTGACCGACTACCTTCTAGCGGGAGAGAATATTGAGCAGTTCTTC
D gene: TRBD1; clone size: NA; J gene: TRBJ2-7; V gene: TRBV10-1; CDR3 protein: CASSGQGGHEQYF; CDR3 DNA: TGCGCCAGCAGCGGACAGGGGGGCCACGAGCAGTACTTC
D gene: NA; clone size: NA; J gene: TRBJ2-7; V gene: TRBV15; CDR3 protein: CATSLTVTSYEQYF; CDR3 DNA: TGTGCCACCAGCCTCACGGTGACTTCCTACGAGCAGTACTTC
D gene: NA; clone size: NA; J gene: TRBJ1-5; V gene: TRBV27; CDR3 protein: CASSLWGGGNQPQHF; CDR3 DNA: TGTGCCAGCAGTTTATGGGGGGGAGGAAATCAGCCCCAGCATTTT
D gene: NA; clone size: NA; J gene: TRBJ2-7; V gene: TRBV2; CDR3 protein: CASNREDSENYEQYF; CDR3 DNA: TGTGCCAGCAATCGCGAGGACAGCGAGAACTACGAGCAGTACTTC
D gene: TRBD1; clone size: NA; J gene: TRBJ2-6; V gene: TRBV29-1; CDR3 protein: CSVEDLGWPRTGGVWGANVLTF; CDR3 DNA: TGCAGCGTTGAAGATCTTGGGTGGCCTAGGACAGGGGGCGTGTGGGGGGCCAACGTCCTGACTTTC
D gene: NA; clone size: once; J gene: TRBJ1-1; V gene: TRBV13; CDR3 protein: CASSPGITEGTEAFF; CDR3 DNA: TGTGCCAGCAGCCCCGGTATTACCGAGGGAACGGAAGCTTTCTTT
D gene: TRBD1; clone size: NA; J gene: TRBJ1-3; V gene: TRBV5-6; CDR3 protein: CASSLGDRGYAGNTIYF; CDR3 DNA: TGTGCCAGCAGCTTGGGGGACAGGGGATACGCTGGAAACACCATATATTTT
D gene: TRBD1; clone size: NA; J gene: TRBJ1-1; V gene: TRBV27; CDR3 protein: CARVTGGNTEAFF; CDR3 DNA: TGTGCCAGGGTAACAGGGGGGAACACTGAAGCTTTCTTT
D gene: TRBD1; clone size: NA; J gene: TRBJ2-3; V gene: TRBV7-2; CDR3 protein: CASSLVGRGRGTQYF; CDR3 DNA: TGTGCCAGCAGCTTAGTCGGCAGGGGGCGGGGTACGCAGTATTTT
D gene: TRBD1; clone size: NA; J gene: TRBJ2-7; V gene: TRBV19; CDR3 protein: CASSTPGQGAYEQYF; CDR3 DNA: TGTGCCAGTAGTACCCCCGGACAGGGGGCCTACGAGCAGTACTTC